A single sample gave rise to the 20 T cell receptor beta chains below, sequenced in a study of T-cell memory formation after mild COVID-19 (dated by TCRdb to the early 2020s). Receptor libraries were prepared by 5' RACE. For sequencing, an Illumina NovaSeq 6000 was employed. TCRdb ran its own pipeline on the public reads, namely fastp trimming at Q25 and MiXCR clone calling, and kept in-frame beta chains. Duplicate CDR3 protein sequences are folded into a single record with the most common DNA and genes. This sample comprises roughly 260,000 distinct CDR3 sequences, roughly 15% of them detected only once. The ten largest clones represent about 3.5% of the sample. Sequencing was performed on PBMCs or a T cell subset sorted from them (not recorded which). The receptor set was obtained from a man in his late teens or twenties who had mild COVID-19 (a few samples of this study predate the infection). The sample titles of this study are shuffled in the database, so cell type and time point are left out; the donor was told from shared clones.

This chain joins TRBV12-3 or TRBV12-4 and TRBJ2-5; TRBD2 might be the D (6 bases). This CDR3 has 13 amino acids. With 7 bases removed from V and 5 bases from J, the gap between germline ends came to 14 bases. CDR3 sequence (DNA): TGTGCCAGCACCCGGCGGGGCTGGGAGACCCAGTACTTC. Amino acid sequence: CASTRRGWETQYF.

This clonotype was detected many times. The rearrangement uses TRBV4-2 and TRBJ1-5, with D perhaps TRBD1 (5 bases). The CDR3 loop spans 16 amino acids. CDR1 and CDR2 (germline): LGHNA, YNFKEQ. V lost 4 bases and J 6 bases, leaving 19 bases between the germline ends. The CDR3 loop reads CASSLAFQGSGQPQHF. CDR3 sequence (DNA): TGTGCCAGCAGCCTGGCTTTCCAGGGATCAGGTCAGCCCCAGCATTTT.

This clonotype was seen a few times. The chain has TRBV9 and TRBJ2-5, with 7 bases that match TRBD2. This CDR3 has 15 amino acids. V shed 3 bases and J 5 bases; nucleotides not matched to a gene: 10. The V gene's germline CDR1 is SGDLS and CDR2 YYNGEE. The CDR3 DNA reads TGTGCCAGCAGCGCCGATAGCGGGCCGCGGGAGACCCAGTACTTC. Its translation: CASSADSGPRETQYF.

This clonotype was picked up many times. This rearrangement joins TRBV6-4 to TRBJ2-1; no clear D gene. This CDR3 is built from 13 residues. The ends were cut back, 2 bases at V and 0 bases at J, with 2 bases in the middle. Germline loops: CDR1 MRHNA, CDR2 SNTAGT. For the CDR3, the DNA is TGTGCCAGCAGTGACAGCTCCTACAATGAGCAGTTCTTC. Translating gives CASSDSSYNEQFF.

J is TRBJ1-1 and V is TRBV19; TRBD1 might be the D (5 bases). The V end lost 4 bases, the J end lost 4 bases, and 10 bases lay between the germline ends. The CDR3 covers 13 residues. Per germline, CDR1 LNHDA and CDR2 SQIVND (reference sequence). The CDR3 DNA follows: TGTGCCAGTAGTAGAGAGGGGTTCACTGAAGCTTTCTTT. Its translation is CASSREGFTEAFF.

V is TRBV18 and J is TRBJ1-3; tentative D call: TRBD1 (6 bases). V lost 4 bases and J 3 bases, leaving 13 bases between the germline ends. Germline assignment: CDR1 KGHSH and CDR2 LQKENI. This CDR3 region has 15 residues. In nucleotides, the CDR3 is TGTGCCAGCTCACTCCAGGGGCAGGATGGAAACACCATATATTTT. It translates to CASSLQGQDGNTIYF.

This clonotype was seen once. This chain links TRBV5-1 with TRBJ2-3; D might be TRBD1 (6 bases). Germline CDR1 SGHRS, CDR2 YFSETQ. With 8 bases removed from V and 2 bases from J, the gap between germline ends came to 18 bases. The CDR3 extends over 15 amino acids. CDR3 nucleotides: TGCGCCAGTAAATTCCGGGACACGGACACAGATACGCAGTATTTT. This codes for CASKFRDTDTDTQYF.

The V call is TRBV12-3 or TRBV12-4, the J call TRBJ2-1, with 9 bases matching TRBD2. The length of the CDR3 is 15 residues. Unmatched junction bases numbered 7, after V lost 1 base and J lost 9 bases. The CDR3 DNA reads TGTGCCAGCAGTTTAGGTGGCGGGGGGGCTGGTGAGCAGTTCTTC. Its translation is CASSLGGGGAGEQFF.

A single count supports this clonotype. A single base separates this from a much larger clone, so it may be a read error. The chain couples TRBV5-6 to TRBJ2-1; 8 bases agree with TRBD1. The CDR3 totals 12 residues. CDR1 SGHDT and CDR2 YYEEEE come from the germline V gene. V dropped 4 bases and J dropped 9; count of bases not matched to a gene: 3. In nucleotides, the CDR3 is TGTGCCAGCAGCCCGACAGGGGCTGAGCAGTTCTTC. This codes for CASSPTGAEQFF.

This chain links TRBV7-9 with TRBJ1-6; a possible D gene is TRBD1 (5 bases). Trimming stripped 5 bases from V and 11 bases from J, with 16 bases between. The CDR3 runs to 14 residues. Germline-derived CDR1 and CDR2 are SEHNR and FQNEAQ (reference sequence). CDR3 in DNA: TGTGCCAGCAGCCAGCGGGACTCCCGAGCACCCCTCCACTTT. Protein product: CASSQRDSRAPLHF.

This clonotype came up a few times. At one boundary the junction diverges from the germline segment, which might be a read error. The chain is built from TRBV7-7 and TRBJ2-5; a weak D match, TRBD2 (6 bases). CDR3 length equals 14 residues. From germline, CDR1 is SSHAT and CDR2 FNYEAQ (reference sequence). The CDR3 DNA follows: TGTGCTAGCAGCAAGGATGGGACTTACGGGACCCAGTACTTC. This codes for CASSKDGTYGTQYF. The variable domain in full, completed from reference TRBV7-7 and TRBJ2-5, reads GAGVSQSPRYKVTKRGQDVTLRCDPISSHATLYWYQQALGQGPEFLTYFNYEAQPDKSGLPSDRFSAERPEGSISTLTIQRTEQRDSAMYRCASSKDGTYGTQYFGPGTRLLVL.

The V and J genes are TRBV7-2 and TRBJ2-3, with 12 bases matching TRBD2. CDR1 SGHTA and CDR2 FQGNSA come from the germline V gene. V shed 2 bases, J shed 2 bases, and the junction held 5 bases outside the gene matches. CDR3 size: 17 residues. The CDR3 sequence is CASSLNLAGGPTDTQYF. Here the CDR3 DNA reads TGTGCCAGCAGCTTAAACCTAGCGGGGGGGCCCACAGATACGCAGTATTTT. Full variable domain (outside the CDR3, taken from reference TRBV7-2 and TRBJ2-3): GAGVSQSPSNKVTEKGKDVELRCDPISGHTALYWYRQSLGQGLEFLIYFQGNSAPDKSGLPSDRFSAERTGGSVSTLTIQRTQQEDSAVYLCASSLNLAGGPTDTQYFGPGTRLTVL.

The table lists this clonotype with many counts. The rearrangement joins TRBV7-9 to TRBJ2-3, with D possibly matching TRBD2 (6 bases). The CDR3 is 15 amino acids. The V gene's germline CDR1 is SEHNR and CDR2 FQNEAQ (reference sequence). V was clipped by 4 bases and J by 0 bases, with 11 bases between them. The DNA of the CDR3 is TGTGCCAGCAGCTCATTAGCGGAGAGCACAGATACGCAGTATTTT. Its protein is CASSSLAESTDTQYF.

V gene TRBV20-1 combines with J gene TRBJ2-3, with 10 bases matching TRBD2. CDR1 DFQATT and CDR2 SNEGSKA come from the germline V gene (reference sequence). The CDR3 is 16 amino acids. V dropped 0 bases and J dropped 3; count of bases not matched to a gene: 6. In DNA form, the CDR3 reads TGCAGTGCTAGAGATCCCCAGCGGGGGGGAACAGATACGCAGTATTTT. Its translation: CSARDPQRGGTDTQYF.

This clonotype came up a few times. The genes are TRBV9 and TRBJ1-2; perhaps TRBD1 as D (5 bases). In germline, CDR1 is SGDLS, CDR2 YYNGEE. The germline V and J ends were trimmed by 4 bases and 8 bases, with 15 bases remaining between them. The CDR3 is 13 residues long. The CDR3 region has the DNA TGTGCCAGCAGCTCAGCAGGGTTTAGGGGCTACACCTTC. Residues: CASSSAGFRGYTF.

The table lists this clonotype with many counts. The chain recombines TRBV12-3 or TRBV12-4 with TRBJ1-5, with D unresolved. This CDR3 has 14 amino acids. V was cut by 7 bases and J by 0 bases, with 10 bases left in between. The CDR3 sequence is CASMVGYSNQPQHF. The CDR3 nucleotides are TGTGCCAGCATGGTGGGGTATAGCAATCAGCCCCAGCATTTT.

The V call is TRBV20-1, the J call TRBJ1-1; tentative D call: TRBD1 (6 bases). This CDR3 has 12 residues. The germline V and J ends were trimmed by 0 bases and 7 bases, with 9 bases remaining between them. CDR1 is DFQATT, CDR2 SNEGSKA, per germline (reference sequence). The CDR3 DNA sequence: TGCAGTGCTAGAGAGGGGGCTGGTGAAGCTTTCTTT. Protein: CSAREGAGEAFF.

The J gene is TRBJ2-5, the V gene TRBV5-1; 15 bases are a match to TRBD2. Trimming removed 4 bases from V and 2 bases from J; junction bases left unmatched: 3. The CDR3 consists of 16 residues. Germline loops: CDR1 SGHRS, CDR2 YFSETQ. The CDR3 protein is CASSGGLAGGQETQYF. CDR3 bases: TGCGCCAGCAGCGGCGGACTAGCGGGGGGGCAAGAGACCCAGTACTTC.

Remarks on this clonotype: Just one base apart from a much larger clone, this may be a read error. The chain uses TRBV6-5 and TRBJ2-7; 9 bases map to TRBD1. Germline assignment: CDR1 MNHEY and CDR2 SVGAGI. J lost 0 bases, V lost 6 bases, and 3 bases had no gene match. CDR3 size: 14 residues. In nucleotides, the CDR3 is TGTGCCAGCAGCCGACAGGGGGACTCCTACGAGCAGTACTTC. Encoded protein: CASSRQGDSYEQYF.

As DNA, the CDR3 is TGCGCCAGCAGCTTACAGGGGATTGAGCAGTTCTTC. Translating it yields CASSLQGIEQFF. V usage is TRBV5-1 and J usage is TRBJ2-1; 7 bases are shared with TRBD1. The CDR3 loop spans 12 amino acids. The ends lost 2 bases at V and 9 bases at J; junction bases unmatched: 2. The germline V gene has CDR1 SGHRS and CDR2 YFSETQ.